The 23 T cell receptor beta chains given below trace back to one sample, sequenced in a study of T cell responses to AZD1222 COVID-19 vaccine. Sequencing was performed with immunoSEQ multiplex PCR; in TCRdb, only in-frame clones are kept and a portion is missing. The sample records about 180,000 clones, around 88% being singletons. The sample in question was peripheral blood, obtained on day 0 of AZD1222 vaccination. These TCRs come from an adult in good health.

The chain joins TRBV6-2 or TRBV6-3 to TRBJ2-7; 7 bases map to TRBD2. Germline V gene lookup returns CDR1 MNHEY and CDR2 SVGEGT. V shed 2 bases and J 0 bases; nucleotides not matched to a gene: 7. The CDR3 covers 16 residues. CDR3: CASSYPSGGGSYEQYF. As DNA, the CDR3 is TGTGCCAGCAGTTACCCCTCCGGCGGGGGCTCCTACGAGCAGTACTTC.

CDR3 residues: CAWSANEGAFF. The CDR3 DNA reads TGTGCCTGGAGTGCAAATGAGGGGGCTTTCTTT. The rearrangement links TRBV30 to TRBJ1-1; possible D gene TRBD1, 5 bases. Trimming shortened V by 1 base and J by 11 bases, and 11 bases separated the two germline ends. Germline values: CDR1 GTSNPN, CDR2 SVGIG (reference sequence). CDR3 size: 11 residues.

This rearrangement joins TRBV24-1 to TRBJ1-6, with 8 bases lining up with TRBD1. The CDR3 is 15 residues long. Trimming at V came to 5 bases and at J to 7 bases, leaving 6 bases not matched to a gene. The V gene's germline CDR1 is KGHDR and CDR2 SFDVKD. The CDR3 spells CATSGGQGLNSPLHF. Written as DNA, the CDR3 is TGTGCCACCAGTGGCGGACAGGGTTTGAATTCACCCCTCCACTTT.

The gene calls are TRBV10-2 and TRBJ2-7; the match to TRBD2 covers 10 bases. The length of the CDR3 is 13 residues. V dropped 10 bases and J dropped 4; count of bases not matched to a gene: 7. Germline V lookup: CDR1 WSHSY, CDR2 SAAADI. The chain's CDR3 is CATQSSGGYEQYF. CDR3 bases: TGCGCCACCCAGTCTAGCGGGGGTTACGAGCAGTACTTC.

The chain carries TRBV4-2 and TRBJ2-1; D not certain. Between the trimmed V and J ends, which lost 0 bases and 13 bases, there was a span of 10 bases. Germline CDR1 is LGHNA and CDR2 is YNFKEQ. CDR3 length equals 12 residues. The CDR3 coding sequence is TGTGCCAGCAGCCAAGATTGGGGTCCTCAGTTCTTC. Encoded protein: CASSQDWGPQFF.

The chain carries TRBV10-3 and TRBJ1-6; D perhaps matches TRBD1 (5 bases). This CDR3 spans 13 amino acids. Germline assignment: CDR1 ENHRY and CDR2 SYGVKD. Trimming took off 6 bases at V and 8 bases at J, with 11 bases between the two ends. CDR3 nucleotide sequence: TGTGCCATCAGCGGGACGGAGGATTCACCCCTCCACTTT. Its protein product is CAISGTEDSPLHF.

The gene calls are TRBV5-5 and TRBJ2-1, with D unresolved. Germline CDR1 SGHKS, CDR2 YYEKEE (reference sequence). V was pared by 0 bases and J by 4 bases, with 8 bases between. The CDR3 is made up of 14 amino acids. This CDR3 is CASSLGVGYNEQFF. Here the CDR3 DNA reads TGTGCCAGCAGCTTGGGGGTGGGTTACAATGAGCAGTTCTTC.

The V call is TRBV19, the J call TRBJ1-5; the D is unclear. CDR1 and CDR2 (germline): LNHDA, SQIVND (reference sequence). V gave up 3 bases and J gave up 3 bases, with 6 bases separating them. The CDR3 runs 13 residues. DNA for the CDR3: TGTGCCAGTAGTATCACCTACAATCAGCCCCAGCATTTT. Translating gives CASSITYNQPQHF.

The CDR3 sequence is CASSDGTQYF. The CDR3 DNA reads as TGTGCCAGCAGTGATGGGACCCAGTACTTC. The chain is built from TRBV7-2 and TRBJ2-5; D is unclear. Trimming stripped 6 bases from V and 7 bases from J, with 6 bases between. CDR3 length: 10 amino acids. Per the germline V gene, CDR1 is SGHTA and CDR2 is FQGNSA.

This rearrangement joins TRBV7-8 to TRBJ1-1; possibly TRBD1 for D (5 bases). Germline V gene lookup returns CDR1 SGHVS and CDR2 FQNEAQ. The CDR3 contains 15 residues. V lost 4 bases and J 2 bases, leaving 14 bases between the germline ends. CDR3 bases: TGTGCCAGCAGCTGGATCAACCAGGGTAACACTGAAGCTTTCTTT. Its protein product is CASSWINQGNTEAFF.

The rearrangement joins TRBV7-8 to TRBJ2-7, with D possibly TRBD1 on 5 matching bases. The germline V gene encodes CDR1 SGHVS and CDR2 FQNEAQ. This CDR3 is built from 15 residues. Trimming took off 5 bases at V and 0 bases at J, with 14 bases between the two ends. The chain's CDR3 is CASSPGTGTSYEQYF. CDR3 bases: TGTGCCAGCAGCCCGGGCACAGGTACCTCCTACGAGCAGTACTTC.

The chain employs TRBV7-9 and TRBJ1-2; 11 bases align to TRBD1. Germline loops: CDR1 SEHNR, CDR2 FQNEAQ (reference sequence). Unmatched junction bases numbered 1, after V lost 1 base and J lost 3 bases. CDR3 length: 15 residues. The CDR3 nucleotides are TGTGCCAGCAGCTTAGGGACAGGGGGCCACTATGGCTACACCTTC. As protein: CASSLGTGGHYGYTF.

CDR3 region: CASRPGATDTQYF. The CDR3 DNA sequence: TGTGCCAGCAGACCTGGGGCCACAGATACGCAGTATTTT. The chain links TRBV9 to TRBJ2-3, with a possible D match to TRBD1 (5 bases). Germline CDR1 SGDLS, CDR2 YYNGEE. V lost 5 bases to trimming and J lost 2 bases, with 9 bases between them. There are 13 residues in the CDR3. The variable domain in full, with the rest retrieved from reference TRBV9 and TRBJ2-3, is DSGVTQTPKHLITATGQRVTLRCSPRSGDLSVYWYQQSLDQGLQFLIQYYNGEERAKGNILERFSAQQFPDLHSELNLSSLELGDSALYFCASRPGATDTQYFGPGTRLTVL.

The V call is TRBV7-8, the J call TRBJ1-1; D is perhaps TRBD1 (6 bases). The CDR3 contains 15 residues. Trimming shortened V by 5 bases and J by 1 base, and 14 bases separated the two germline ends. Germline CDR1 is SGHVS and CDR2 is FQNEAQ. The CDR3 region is CASSVFGQPNTEAFF. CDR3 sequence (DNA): TGTGCCAGCAGCGTATTCGGACAGCCGAACACTGAAGCTTTCTTT.

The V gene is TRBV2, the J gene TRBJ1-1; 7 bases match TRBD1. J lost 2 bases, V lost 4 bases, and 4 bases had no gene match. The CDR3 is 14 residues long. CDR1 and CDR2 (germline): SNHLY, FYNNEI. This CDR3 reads CASSGDSLNTEAFF. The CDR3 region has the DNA TGTGCCAGCAGTGGGGACAGCCTTAACACTGAAGCTTTCTTT. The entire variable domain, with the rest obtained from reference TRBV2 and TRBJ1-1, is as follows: EPEVTQTPSHQVTQMGQEVILRCVPISNHLYFYWYRQILGQKVEFLVSFYNNEISEKSEIFDDQFSVERPDGSNFTLKIRSTKLEDSAMYFCASSGDSLNTEAFFGQGTRLTVV.

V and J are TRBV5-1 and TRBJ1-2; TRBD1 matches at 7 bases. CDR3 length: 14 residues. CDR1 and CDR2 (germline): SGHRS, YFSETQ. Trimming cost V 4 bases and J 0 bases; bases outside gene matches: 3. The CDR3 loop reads CASSAGQTNYGYTF. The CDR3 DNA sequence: TGCGCCAGCAGCGCGGGACAGACTAACTATGGCTACACCTTC.

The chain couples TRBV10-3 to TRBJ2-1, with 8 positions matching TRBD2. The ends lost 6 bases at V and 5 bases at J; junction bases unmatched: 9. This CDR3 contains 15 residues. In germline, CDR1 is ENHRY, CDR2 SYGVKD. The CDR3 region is CAISDPGGGNNEQFF. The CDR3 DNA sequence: TGTGCCATCAGCGATCCCGGGGGGGGGAACAATGAGCAGTTCTTC.

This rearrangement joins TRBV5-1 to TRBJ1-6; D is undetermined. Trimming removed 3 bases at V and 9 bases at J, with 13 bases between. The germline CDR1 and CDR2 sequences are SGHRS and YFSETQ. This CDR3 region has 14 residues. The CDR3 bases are TGCGCCAGCAGCTCCGGGAGGGAGATTTCACCCCTCCACTTT. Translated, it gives CASSSGREISPLHF.

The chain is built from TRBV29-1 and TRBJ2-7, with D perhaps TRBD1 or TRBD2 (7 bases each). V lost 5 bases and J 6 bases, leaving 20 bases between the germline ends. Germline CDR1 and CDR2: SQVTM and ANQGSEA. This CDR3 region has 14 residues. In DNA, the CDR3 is TGCAGCGTTCAGGGGGGGTCCCCCTTCGCCGAGCAGTACTTC. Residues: CSVQGGSPFAEQYF.

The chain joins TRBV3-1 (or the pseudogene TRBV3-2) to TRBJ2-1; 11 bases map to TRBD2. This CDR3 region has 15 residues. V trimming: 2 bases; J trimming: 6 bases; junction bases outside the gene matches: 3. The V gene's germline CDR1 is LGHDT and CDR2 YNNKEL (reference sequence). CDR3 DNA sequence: TGTGCCAGCAGCCAATTTAGCGGGGGGGCCAATGAGCAGTTCTTC. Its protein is CASSQFSGGANEQFF.

The CDR3 DNA sequence: TGTGCCAGCAGCCAAGAATTGCAGCCGCTAGCAACTATTAATGAAAAACTGTTTTTT. It specifies CASSQELQPLATINEKLFF. V gene TRBV3-1 (or the pseudogene TRBV3-2) combines with J gene TRBJ1-4, with D hard to call. CDR3 length: 19 residues. V was shortened by 0 bases and J by 4 bases, with 21 bases between the two germline ends. Germline V gene sequence: CDR1 LGHDT, CDR2 YNNKEL (reference sequence).

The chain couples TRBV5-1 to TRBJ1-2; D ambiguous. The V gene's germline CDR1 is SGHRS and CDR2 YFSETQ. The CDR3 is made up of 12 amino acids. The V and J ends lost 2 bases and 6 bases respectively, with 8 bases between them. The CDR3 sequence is CASSFSRDGYTF. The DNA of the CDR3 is TGCGCCAGCAGCTTTTCTAGAGATGGCTACACCTTC.

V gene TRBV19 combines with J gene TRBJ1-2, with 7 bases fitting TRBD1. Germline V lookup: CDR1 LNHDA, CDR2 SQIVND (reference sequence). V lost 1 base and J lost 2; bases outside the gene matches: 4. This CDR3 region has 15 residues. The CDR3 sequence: CASSIGGTDNYGYTF. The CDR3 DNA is TGTGCCAGTAGTATAGGCGGGACAGACAACTATGGCTACACCTTC.